This TCR beta chain originates from a study of molecular identifiers for immune sequencing clone quantification. This clonotype has a count of ten or more. The antigen remains undetermined. Isolation of naive CD8 T cells was achieved by sorting on a CD8+CD4-CCR7+CD45RA+ phenotype. Study-wide results and caveats: Molecules of identical TCR sharing a barcode could underestimate highly expanded clone sizes.

The germline gives CDR1 LNHDA, CDR2 SQIVND (reference sequence). Trimming cost V 7 bases and J 2 bases, with 6 bases left between them. This CDR3 has 12 amino acids. Methods described previously, with TCR primers listed, were used for bulk TCR libraries. MiXCR, run by TCRdb on the PCR reads, gives a single entry per CDR3 protein. The sample records 80,000 to 95,000 distinct CDR3 sequences, roughly 20% being singletons. V is TRBV19 and J is TRBJ1-5; D is unresolved. This receptor was obtained from a human donor in good health. Some libraries in this study had Jurkat cell RNA spiked in. Material: naive CD8+ T cells from blood, with Jurkat cell RNA spiked in. The subset: FACS-sorted CD8+CD4-CCR7+CD45RA+ naive T cells. DNA of the CDR3: TGTGCCAGTACGGGCGGCAATCAGCCCCAGCATTTT. It encodes CASTGGNQPQHF. The full variable domain, its missing parts supplied by reference TRBV19 and TRBJ1-5, is DGGITQSPKYLFRKEGQNVTLSCEQNLNHDAMYWYRQDPGQGLRLIYYSQIVNDFQKGDIAEGYSVSREKKESFPLTVTSAQKNPTAFYLCASTGGNQPQHFGDGTRLSIL.